These 9 T cell receptor beta chains share one sample of origin, sequenced in a study of cytomegalovirus exposure and HLA in healthy donors. Primers: 60 Vbeta forward and 13 Jbeta reverse. The data were produced by immunoSEQ multiplex PCR, yet TCRdb's version contains in-frame clones alone and is incomplete. Found here are 150,000 to 160,000 clones, 65% to 85% of them singletons; the top ten hold 2.8%. Sequenced: PBMCs. These receptors originate from a man aged 18-30 years in good health and CMV-seronegative.

The table lists this clone with a count of one. The rearrangement joins TRBV18 to TRBJ1-1; D unclear. The CDR3 runs 15 residues. The V and J ends lost 6 bases and 1 base respectively, with 15 bases between them. CDR1 KGHSH and CDR2 LQKENI come from the germline V gene. In nucleotides, the CDR3 is TGTGCCAGCTCGTATTCCGGGATGTCGAACACTGAAGCTTTCTTT. This translates into CASSYSGMSNTEAFF.

V usage is TRBV11-2 and J usage is TRBJ2-5; 8 bases align to TRBD1. The CDR3 is 15 amino acids. V was clipped by 6 bases and J by 4 bases; unmatched bases: 10. CDR1 is SGHAT and CDR2 is FQNNGV in the germline V gene. CDR3 loop: CASSGQGRRRETQYF. CDR3 in DNA: TGTGCCAGCAGTGGACAGGGCCGGAGGAGAGAGACCCAGTACTTC. Full variable domain (rest looked up from reference TRBV11-2 and TRBJ2-5): EAGVAQSPRYKIIEKRQSVAFWCNPISGHATLYWYQQILGQGPKLLIQFQNNGVVDDSQLPKDRFSAERLKGVDSTLKIQPAKLEDSAVYLCASSGQGRRRETQYFGPGTRLLVL.

This clone has more than one count but fewer than ten. The chain joins TRBV28 to TRBJ2-5; weak D call: TRBD1 (5 bases). Trimming stripped 6 bases from V and 4 bases from J, with 9 bases between. Germline V lookup: CDR1 MDHEN, CDR2 SYDVKM. CDR3 length: 12 residues. CDR3 protein: CASSLRVETQYF. In nucleotides, the CDR3 is TGTGCCAGCAGCCTCAGGGTAGAGACCCAGTACTTC.

The chain recombines TRBV21-1 with TRBJ1-3; TRBD1 is taken as the D call from the table, unchecked against the DNA. TRBV21-1 corresponds to a pseudogene. CDR3 length: 12 residues. CDR3 protein: CASRKLGGQLYF. In nucleotides, the CDR3 is TGTGCCAGCAGGAAGCTAGGGGGACAGCTATATTTT.

This clone was seen more than once but under ten times. The chain couples TRBV29-1 to TRBJ1-2; D may be TRBD1 (6 bases). The CDR3 covers 11 residues. CDR1 and CDR2 (germline): SQVTM, ANQGSEA. V lost 4 bases and J lost 4, with 7 bases in between. CDR3 nucleotide sequence: TGCAGCGTTGGGACAGTCTATGGCTACACCTTC. Amino acids: CSVGTVYGYTF.

This chain links TRBV7-2 with TRBJ1-2, with 7 bases aligning to TRBD1. V trimming: 4 bases; J trimming: 3 bases; junction bases outside the gene matches: 2. The germline V gene encodes CDR1 SGHTA and CDR2 FQGNSA. CDR3 length: 13 residues. The CDR3 loop is CASSYRGHYGYTF. The CDR3, as DNA: TGTGCCAGCAGCTACAGGGGTCACTATGGCTACACCTTC. Full variable domain (outside the CDR3, taken from reference TRBV7-2 and TRBJ1-2): GAGVSQSPSNKVTEKGKDVELRCDPISGHTALYWYRQSLGQGLEFLIYFQGNSAPDKSGLPSDRFSAERTGGSVSTLTIQRTQQEDSAVYLCASSYRGHYGYTFGSGTRLTVV.

This clone came up a few times. The rearrangement links TRBV18 to TRBJ1-1, with D tentatively TRBD1 (6 bases). The germline CDR1 and CDR2 sequences are KGHSH and LQKENI. Trimming removed 6 bases from V and 1 base from J, with 24 bases in between. This CDR3 has 18 residues. DNA for the CDR3: TGTGCCAGCTCTCTACTAACAGGGTTGTCAAATTCGAACACTGAAGCTTTCTTT. Protein product: CASSLLTGLSNSNTEAFF.

This clone was counted a few times. Other DNA sequences in this sample translate to the same CDR3. This chain uses TRBV6-5 with TRBJ2-7; D gene uncertain. This CDR3 has 11 amino acids. Trimming stripped 2 bases from V and 4 bases from J, with 3 bases between. CDR1 MNHEY and CDR2 SVGAGI come from the germline V gene. CDR3 loop: CASSYQYEQYF. CDR3 nucleotides: TGTGCCAGCAGTTACCAATACGAGCAGTACTTC.

J is TRBJ1-2 and V is TRBV4-1; 10 nucleotides align to TRBD1. The CDR3 contains 15 residues. Trimming removed 3 bases from V and 3 bases from J; junction bases left unmatched: 4. Germline V gene data show CDR1 as MGHRA and CDR2 as YSYEKL. The CDR3: CASSHPGQGDYGYTF. The CDR3 coding sequence is TGCGCCAGCAGCCACCCCGGACAGGGGGACTATGGCTACACCTTC.